Listed below are T cell receptor beta chains from one sample, sequenced in a study of identical twins. TCRdb redid the calling of the 5' RACE reads with MiXCR, one entry per CDR3 protein. The sample consists of about 290,000 distinct CDR3 sequences, less than 9.5% of them appearing once. These data are also associated with another study on yellow fever vaccine responses in identical twins.

Sequencing was done on a sample of CD8+ T cells sorted from blood. Every receptor here comes from a woman aged 18-29 years in good health. The CDR3 runs from the conserved cysteine through the conserved F or W. Each record gives: J gene, V gene, D gene, clone size, CDR3 protein, CDR3 DNA. A D gene is named only where the DNA matches it firmly. The size of a clone is reported for some rows only, either as once, few or many, or as a class for expanded clones.

j_call: TRBJ2-3
v_call: TRBV7-2
d_call: TRBD2
clone_size: many
cdr3_aa: CASSFPAGSSSTDTQYF
cdr3_nt: TGTGCCAGCAGCTTCCCAGCGGGGAGCTCTAGCACAGATACGCAGTATTTT

j_call: TRBJ2-6
v_call: TRBV15
d_call: TRBD1
clone_size: -
cdr3_aa: CATSSRTGVPSGANVLTF
cdr3_nt: TGTGCCACCAGCTCCCGGACAGGGGTACCCTCTGGGGCCAACGTCCTGACTTTC

j_call: TRBJ1-1
v_call: TRBV7-2
d_call: -
clone_size: -
cdr3_aa: CASSNDLRLNTEAFF
cdr3_nt: TGTGCCAGCAGCAACGACTTGCGCCTGAACACTGAAGCTTTCTTT

j_call: TRBJ2-3
v_call: TRBV11-3
d_call: -
clone_size: -
cdr3_aa: CASSGRAEGFADTQYF
cdr3_nt: TGTGCCAGCAGCGGCAGGGCTGAGGGATTCGCAGATACGCAGTATTTT

j_call: TRBJ1-2
v_call: TRBV28
d_call: TRBD1
clone_size: few
cdr3_aa: CASSHPRQGHGYTF
cdr3_nt: TGTGCCAGCAGTCACCCCCGACAGGGCCATGGCTACACCTTC

j_call: TRBJ2-7
v_call: TRBV6-2/TRBV6-3
d_call: -
clone_size: few
cdr3_aa: CASSPYGGSYEQYF
cdr3_nt: TGTGCCAGCAGCCCCTACGGCGGCTCCTACGAGCAGTACTTC

j_call: TRBJ2-7
v_call: TRBV20-1
d_call: TRBD1
clone_size: few
cdr3_aa: CSARDVTGGYEQYF
cdr3_nt: TGCAGTGCTAGAGACGTGACAGGGGGCTACGAGCAGTACTTC

j_call: TRBJ2-7
v_call: TRBV20-1
d_call: -
clone_size: -
cdr3_aa: CSARAVLGTQPGYEQYF
cdr3_nt: TGCAGTGCTAGAGCTGTGTTGGGGACCCAACCTGGCTACGAGCAGTACTTC

j_call: TRBJ1-5
v_call: TRBV27
d_call: -
clone_size: -
cdr3_aa: CASSFQGSQHF
cdr3_nt: TGTGCCAGCAGTTTTCAGGGGTCCCAGCATTTT

j_call: TRBJ2-3
v_call: TRBV29-1
d_call: -
clone_size: few
cdr3_aa: CSVRRTLPGTDTQYF
cdr3_nt: TGCAGCGTCCGAAGGACGTTACCAGGGACAGATACGCAGTATTTT

j_call: TRBJ1-5
v_call: TRBV7-9
d_call: -
clone_size: many
cdr3_aa: CASSLQGYSNQPQHF
cdr3_nt: TGTGCCAGCAGCTTACAGGGATATAGCAATCAGCCCCAGCATTTT

j_call: TRBJ1-1
v_call: TRBV6-5
d_call: -
clone_size: few
cdr3_aa: CASSSLRQDRRATEAFF
cdr3_nt: TGTGCCAGCAGTTCCCTTCGGCAGGACAGACGCGCCACTGAAGCTTTCTTT

j_call: TRBJ1-3
v_call: TRBV12-3/TRBV12-4
d_call: -
clone_size: -
cdr3_aa: CASSKPGGRAEYF
cdr3_nt: TGTGCCAGCTCAAAACCGGGTGGAAGGGCCGAATATTTT

j_call: TRBJ2-2
v_call: TRBV4-1
d_call: -
clone_size: few
cdr3_aa: CASSQMVGLAGELFF
cdr3_nt: TGCGCCAGCAGCCAAATGGTAGGGCTTGCCGGGGAGCTGTTTTTT

j_call: TRBJ2-7
v_call: TRBV3-1
d_call: -
clone_size: many
cdr3_aa: CASSHGVIYEQYF
cdr3_nt: TGTGCCAGCAGCCATGGGGTGATCTACGAGCAGTACTTC

j_call: TRBJ2-3
v_call: TRBV7-9
d_call: -
clone_size: few
cdr3_aa: CASSPRGLGTDTQYF
cdr3_nt: TGTGCCAGCAGCCCCCGGGGGCTGGGCACAGATACGCAGTATTTT

j_call: TRBJ2-1
v_call: TRBV27
d_call: -
clone_size: -
cdr3_aa: CASSLLGGNNEQFF
cdr3_nt: TGTGCCAGCAGTTTACTAGGGGGTAACAATGAGCAGTTCTTC

j_call: TRBJ2-1
v_call: TRBV7-9
d_call: -
clone_size: many
cdr3_aa: CASSLGSRTTYNEQFF
cdr3_nt: TGTGCCAGCAGCTTAGGTAGCAGGACTACCTACAATGAGCAGTTCTTC

j_call: TRBJ2-7
v_call: TRBV11-2
d_call: -
clone_size: -
cdr3_aa: CASSHFTLDEQYF
cdr3_nt: TGTGCCAGCAGCCATTTCACCCTCGACGAGCAGTACTTC

j_call: TRBJ2-5
v_call: TRBV6-6
d_call: -
clone_size: few
cdr3_aa: CASRGGEETQYF
cdr3_nt: TGTGCCAGCAGGGGGGGAGAAGAGACCCAGTACTTC

j_call: TRBJ1-6
v_call: TRBV20-1
d_call: -
clone_size: many
cdr3_aa: CSARGYSSYNSPLHF
cdr3_nt: TGCAGTGCAAGGGGTTATAGCTCCTATAATTCACCCCTCCACTTT

j_call: TRBJ2-5
v_call: TRBV7-7
d_call: TRBD2
clone_size: many
cdr3_aa: CASSRGREETQYF
cdr3_nt: TGTGCTAGCAGCCGCGGGAGGGAAGAGACCCAGTACTTC

j_call: TRBJ1-1
v_call: TRBV20-1
d_call: TRBD1
clone_size: -
cdr3_aa: CSVKDRAFNTEAFF
cdr3_nt: TGCAGTGTTAAAGACAGGGCGTTCAACACTGAAGCTTTCTTT